Listed below are T cell receptor beta chains from one sample, sequenced in a study of cytomegalovirus exposure and HLA in healthy donors. Profiled with immunoSEQ multiplex PCR; TCRdb holds only in-frame clones, not every one. There are 65,000 to 90,000 clones in the sample, with around 2.4% held by the top ten. Sequencing was carried out using PBMCs. All receptors come from a female donor in good health and CMV-seropositive. CDR3s include the opening cysteine and the closing phenylalanine or tryptophan. D genes are given only for firm matches.

TRBV4-3	TRBJ2-7	TRBD2	CASSQGLAGVYEQYF	TGCGCCAGCAGCCAAGGACTAGCGGGGGTATACGAGCAGTACTTC
TRBV28	TRBJ1-2	.	CASRITDYGYTF	TGTGCCAGCAGGATAACGGACTATGGCTACACCTTC
TRBV4-3	TRBJ1-3	.	CASSIQLGGSSGNTIYF	TGCGCCAGCAGTATTCAACTCGGCGGCAGCTCTGGAAACACCATATATTTT
TRBV11-3	TRBJ2-3	TRBD1	CASSPQTGGATDTQYF	TGTGCCAGCAGCCCACAGACAGGGGGCGCGACAGATACGCAGTATTTT
TRBV9	TRBJ2-1	.	CASSVDRDTTVYEQFF	TGTGCCAGCAGCGTTGACCGGGACACCACGGTCTATGAGCAGTTCTTC
TRBV10-3	TRBJ1-2	TRBD1	CAISDDRDYGYTF	TGTGCCATCAGCGATGACAGGGACTATGGCTACACCTTC
TRBV29-1	TRBJ1-2	.	CSVEAGTKSYTF	TGCAGCGTTGAAGCCGGGACAAAGAGCTACACCTTC
TRBV5-4	TRBJ2-4	TRBD2	CASSRISGAPLGAKNIQYF	TGTGCCAGCAGCCGGATTAGCGGGGCTCCTCTCGGAGCCAAAAACATTCAGTACTTC
TRBV29-1	TRBJ2-7	TRBD2	CSVGQTSGSYEQYF	TGCAGCGTTGGTCAGACTAGCGGGAGTTACGAGCAGTACTTC
TRBV10-3	TRBJ2-7	TRBD2	CATGLAGGYEQYF	TGTGCCACTGGACTAGCGGGAGGCTACGAGCAGTACTTC
TRBV5-5	TRBJ2-7	.	CASSSPGHGYEQYF	TGTGCCAGCAGCTCTCCGGGACACGGCTACGAGCAGTACTTC
TRBV7-9	TRBJ1-2	TRBD1	CASSLNLMDRVNGYTF	TGTGCCAGCAGCCTGAACCTGATGGACAGGGTTAATGGCTACACCTTC
TRBV19	TRBJ1-1	.	CASTPPRGLETEAFF	TGTGCCAGTACTCCCCCAAGGGGGTTGGAGACTGAAGCTTTCTTT
TRBV4-1	TRBJ2-7	.	CASSQGDTFDYEQYF	TGCGCCAGCAGCCAAGGAGACACCTTCGACTACGAGCAGTACTTC
TRBV6-5	TRBJ1-1	TRBD1	CASSRGPLAFF	TGTGCCAGCAGCAGGGGGCCCCTGGCTTTTTTC
TRBV7-2	TRBJ2-7	.	CASSPRAYEQYF	TGTGCCAGCAGCCCTAGAGCTTACGAGCAGTACTTC
TRBV28	TRBJ1-3	.	CAIKRVSSGNTIYF	TGTGCCATCAAGCGGGTCAGCTCTGGAAACACCATATATTTT
TRBV30	TRBJ1-4	.	CAWSDADFAVKLFF	TGTGCCTGGAGTGATGCAGACTTCGCGGTAAAACTGTTTTTT
TRBV6-6	TRBJ2-7	.	CASSLAGNYEQYF	TGTGCCAGCTCCCTAGCTGGAAACTACGAGCAGTACTTC
TRBV4-1	TRBJ2-2	.	CASSQHGGYTGELFF	TGCGCCAGCAGCCAACACGGGGGATACACCGGGGAGCTGTTTTTT
TRBV28	TRBJ1-2	.	CASSPTTSPGYTF	TGTGCCAGCAGCCCGACAACCTCTCCGGGCTACACCTTC
TRBV6-5	TRBJ2-6	.	CASSPTGAGANVLTF	TGTGCCAGCAGTCCTACCGGGGCTGGGGCCAACGTCCTGACTTTC
TRBV4-3	TRBJ2-5	TRBD2	CASSQDGLAGPGGTQYF	TGCGCCAGCAGCCAAGATGGCCTAGCGGGTCCTGGGGGGACCCAGTACTTC
TRBV7-8	TRBJ1-1	TRBD1	CASSVDRAGEAFF	TGTGCCAGCAGCGTTGACAGGGCGGGTGAAGCTTTCTTT
TRBV7-8	TRBJ2-2	.	CASSLGGLGTGELFF	TGTGCCAGCAGCTTAGGAGGGTTGGGGACCGGGGAGCTGTTTTTT
TRBV28	TRBJ1-2	.	CASSLMQAGSNYGYTF	TGTGCCAGCAGTTTAATGCAGGCAGGGTCTAACTATGGCTACACCTTC
TRBV27	TRBJ2-7	TRBD1	CASSLRGQGNHYEQYF	TGTGCCAGCAGTTTACGGGGACAGGGCAACCACTACGAGCAGTACTTC
TRBV2	TRBJ2-2	TRBD2	CASSSGGGGTTKATGELFF	TGTGCCAGCAGCTCGGGAGGCGGGGGGACCACAAAAGCAACCGGGGAGCTGTTTTTT
TRBV27	TRBJ1-1	.	CASSPWVGQNTEAFF	TGTGCCAGCAGTCCGTGGGTGGGACAGAACACTGAAGCTTTCTTT
TRBV14	TRBJ1-2	.	CASSQSVLNYGYTF	TGTGCCAGCAGCCAATCGGTACTCAACTATGGCTACACCTTC
TRBV28	TRBJ1-1	TRBD1	CASSSPQGAIEAFF	TGTGCCAGCAGTTCACCACAGGGGGCAATTGAAGCTTTCTTT
TRBV5-4	TRBJ2-1	TRBD2	CASRRTSGSYNEQFF	TGTGCCAGCAGAAGGACTAGCGGTTCCTACAATGAGCAGTTCTTC
TRBV4-3	TRBJ1-5	TRBD1	CASSQGTGGVQPQHF	TGCGCCAGCAGCCAAGGGACAGGGGGCGTTCAGCCCCAGCATTTT
TRBV4-2	TRBJ2-3	TRBD1	CASSQGTGGADTQYF	TGTGCCAGCAGCCAAGGGACAGGGGGCGCAGATACGCAGTATTTT
TRBV7-2	TRBJ2-7	TRBD2	CASSLTSGGGYEQYF	TGTGCCAGCAGCCTTACTAGCGGGGGCGGCTACGAGCAGTACTTC
TRBV10-3	TRBJ1-1	TRBD1	CAISETRTGEDTEAFF	TGTGCCATCAGTGAGACGCGGACAGGGGAGGACACTGAAGCTTTCTTT
TRBV7-3	TRBJ2-1	TRBD2	CASSPLSGEYNEQFF	TGTGCCAGCAGCCCTCTTAGCGGGGAGTACAATGAGCAGTTCTTC
TRBV7-9	TRBJ1-2	.	CASSYELGGYTF	TGTGCCAGCAGCTACGAGTTGGGCGGCTACACCTTC
TRBV18	TRBJ1-1	.	CATPGFGGALTEAFF	TGTGCCACACCTGGTTTTGGGGGGGCACTCACTGAAGCTTTCTTT
TRBV4-2	TRBJ2-7	.	CASSQAGGGDSDPYEQYF	TGTGCCAGCAGCCAAGCGGGGGGCGGGGACTCAGATCCCTACGAGCAGTACTTC
TRBV10-3	TRBJ1-4	TRBD1	CAISPGTGASEKLFF	TGTGCCATCAGTCCCGGGACAGGGGCCAGTGAAAAACTGTTTTTT
TRBV28	TRBJ2-7	TRBD2	CASSFHPKRDMSYEQYF	TGTGCCAGCAGTTTCCACCCTAAGCGGGATATGTCCTACGAGCAGTACTTC
TRBV6-4	TRBJ1-1	.	CASSDPQGGTEAFF	TGTGCCAGCAGTGACCCCCAGGGCGGCACTGAAGCTTTCTTT
TRBV4-3	TRBJ2-3	TRBD1	CASSQDGGQRTDTQYF	TGCGCCAGCAGCCAAGATGGGGGACAGCGAACAGATACGCAGTATTTT
TRBV14	TRBJ2-1	TRBD2	CASSQDILAGNEQFF	TGTGCCAGCAGCCAAGATATACTAGCGGGGAATGAGCAGTTCTTC
TRBV28	TRBJ1-6	TRBD1	CASTGTTGRNSPLHF	TGTGCCAGCACTGGCACGACAGGGCGAAATTCACCCCTCCACTTT
TRBV7-2	TRBJ2-7	.	CASSRGPGGYEQYF	TGTGCCAGCAGCCGCGGACCCGGGGGCTACGAGCAGTACTTC
TRBV10-3	TRBJ2-5	.	CAISETRRGVTETQYF	TGTGCCATCAGTGAGACCCGCAGGGGGGTCACAGAGACCCAGTACTTC
TRBV28	TRBJ2-7	.	CASSPTWTGGDRDEQYF	TGTGCCAGCAGTCCCACCTGGACAGGCGGGGATCGCGACGAGCAGTACTTC
TRBV9	TRBJ1-1	.	CASSEGSGGTEAFF	TGTGCCAGCAGCGAGGGCTCGGGGGGTACTGAAGCTTTCTTT
TRBV5-6	TRBJ2-5	.	CASSLARETQYF	TGTGCCAGCAGCTTGGCCCGGGAGACCCAGTACTTC
TRBV5-8	TRBJ2-5	.	CASSFRGGETQYF	TGTGCCAGCAGCTTTAGAGGGGGTGAGACCCAGTACTTC